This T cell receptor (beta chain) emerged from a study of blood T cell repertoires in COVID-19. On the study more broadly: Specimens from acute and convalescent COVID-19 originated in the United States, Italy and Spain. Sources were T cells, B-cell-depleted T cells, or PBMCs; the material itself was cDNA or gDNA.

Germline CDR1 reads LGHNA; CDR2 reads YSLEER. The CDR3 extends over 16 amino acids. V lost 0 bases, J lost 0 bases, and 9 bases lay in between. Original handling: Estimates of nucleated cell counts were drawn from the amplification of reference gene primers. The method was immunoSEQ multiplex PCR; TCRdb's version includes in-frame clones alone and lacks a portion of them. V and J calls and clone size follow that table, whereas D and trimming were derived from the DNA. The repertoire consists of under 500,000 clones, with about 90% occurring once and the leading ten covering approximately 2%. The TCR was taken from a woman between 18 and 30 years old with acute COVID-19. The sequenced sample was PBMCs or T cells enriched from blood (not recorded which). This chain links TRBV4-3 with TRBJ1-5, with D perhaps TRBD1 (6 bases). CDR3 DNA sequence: TGCGCCAGCAGCCAAGATGGACAGCATAGCAATCAGCCCCAGCATTTT. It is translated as CASSQDGQHSNQPQHF.